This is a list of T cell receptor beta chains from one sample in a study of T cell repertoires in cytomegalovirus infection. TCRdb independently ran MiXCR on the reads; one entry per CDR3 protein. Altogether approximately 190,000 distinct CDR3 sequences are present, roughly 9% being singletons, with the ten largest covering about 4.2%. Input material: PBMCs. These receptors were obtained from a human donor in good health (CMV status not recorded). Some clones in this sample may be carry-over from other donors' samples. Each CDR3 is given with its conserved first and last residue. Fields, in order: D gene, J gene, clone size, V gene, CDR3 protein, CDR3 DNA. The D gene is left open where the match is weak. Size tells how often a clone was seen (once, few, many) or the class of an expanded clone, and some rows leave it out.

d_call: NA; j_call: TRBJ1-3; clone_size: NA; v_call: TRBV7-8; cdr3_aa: CASSSTDGSGNTIYF; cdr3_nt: TGTGCCAGCAGCTCCACGGACGGGAGTGGAAACACCATATATTTT
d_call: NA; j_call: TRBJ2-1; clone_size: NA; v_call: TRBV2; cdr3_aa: CASSERDPRDEQFF; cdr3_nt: TGTGCCAGCAGTGAACGGGACCCCCGGGATGAGCAGTTCTTC
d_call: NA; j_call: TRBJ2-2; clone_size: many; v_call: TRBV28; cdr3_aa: CASRLNLGARTGELFF; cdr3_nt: TGTGCCAGCAGACTCAATCTGGGGGCGCGGACCGGGGAGCTGTTTTTT
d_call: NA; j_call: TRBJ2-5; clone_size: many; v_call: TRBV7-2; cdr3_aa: CASSRGGLETQYF; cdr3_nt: TGTGCCAGCAGCAGGGGAGGATTAGAGACCCAGTACTTC
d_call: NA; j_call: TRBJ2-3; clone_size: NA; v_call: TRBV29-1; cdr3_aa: CSVDPGHNTDTQYF; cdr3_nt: TGCAGCGTAGACCCGGGACACAACACAGATACGCAGTATTTT
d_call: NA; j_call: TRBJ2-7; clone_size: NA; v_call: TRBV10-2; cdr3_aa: CASRAATNAYEQYF; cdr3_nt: TGCGCCAGCAGGGCCGCGACAAACGCCTACGAGCAGTACTTC
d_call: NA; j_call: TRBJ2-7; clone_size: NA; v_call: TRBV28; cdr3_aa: CASSLFGSGSPYEQYF; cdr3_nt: NA
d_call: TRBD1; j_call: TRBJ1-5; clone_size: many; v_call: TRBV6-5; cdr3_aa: CASSSQTGIGQPQHF; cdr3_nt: TGTGCCAGCAGTAGTCAGACAGGGATTGGTCAGCCCCAGCATTTT
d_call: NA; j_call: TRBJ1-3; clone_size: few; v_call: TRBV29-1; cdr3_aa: CSVDLTGNGNTIYF; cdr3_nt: TGCAGCGTTGATTTAACCGGTAATGGAAACACCATATATTTT
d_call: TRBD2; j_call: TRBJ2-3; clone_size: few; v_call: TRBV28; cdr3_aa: CASSSRGGADTQYF; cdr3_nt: TGTGCCAGCAGTTCCCGCGGGGGGGCCGATACGCAGTATTTT
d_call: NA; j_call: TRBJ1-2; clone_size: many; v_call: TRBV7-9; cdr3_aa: CASSSPDSYGYTF; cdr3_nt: TGTGCCAGCAGCTCACCGGACAGCTATGGCTACACCTTC
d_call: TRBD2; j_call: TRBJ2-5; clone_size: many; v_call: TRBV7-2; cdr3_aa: CASSLVAGGTETQYF; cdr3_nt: TGTGCCAGCAGCTTAGTAGCGGGGGGCACGGAGACCCAGTACTTC
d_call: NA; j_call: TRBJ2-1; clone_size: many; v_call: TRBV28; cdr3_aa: CASSSPGGQATGGVQFF; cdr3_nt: TGTGCCAGCAGTTCGCCCGGGGGACAGGCAACGGGGGGGGTGCAGTTCTTC
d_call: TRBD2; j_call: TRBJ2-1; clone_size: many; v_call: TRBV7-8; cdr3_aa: CASSLSAIGLARYNEQFF; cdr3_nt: TGTGCCAGCAGCTTAAGCGCCATAGGACTAGCGAGGTACAATGAGCAGTTCTTC
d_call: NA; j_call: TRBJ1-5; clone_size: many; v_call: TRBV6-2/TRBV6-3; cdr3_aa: CASRGLYQPQHF; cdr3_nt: TGTGCCAGCAGAGGGTTGTATCAGCCCCAGCATTTT
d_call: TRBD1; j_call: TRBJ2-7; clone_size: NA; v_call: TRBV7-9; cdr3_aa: CASSPRGGTGGYEQYF; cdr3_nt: TGTGCCAGCAGCCCCAGAGGTGGGACAGGGGGCTACGAGCAGTACTTC
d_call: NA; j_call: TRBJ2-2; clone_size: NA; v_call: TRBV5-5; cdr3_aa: CASSGDTELFF; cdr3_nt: TGTGCCAGCAGCGGGGATACCGAGCTGTTTTTT
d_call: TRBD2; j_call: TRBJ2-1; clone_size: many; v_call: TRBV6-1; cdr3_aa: CASSELREYLYNEQFF; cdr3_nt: TGTGCCAGCAGTGAATTGCGGGAGTATCTCTACAATGAGCAGTTCTTC
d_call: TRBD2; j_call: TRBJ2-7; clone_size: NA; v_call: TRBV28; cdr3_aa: CASTSYGGGTYEQYF; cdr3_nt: TGTGCCAGCACTTCCTACGGGGGGGGAACGTACGAGCAGTACTTC
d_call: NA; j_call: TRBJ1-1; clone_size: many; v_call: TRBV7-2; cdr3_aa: CASSSQGRRTEAFF; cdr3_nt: TGTGCCAGCAGCTCTCAGGGGCGACGTACTGAAGCTTTCTTT
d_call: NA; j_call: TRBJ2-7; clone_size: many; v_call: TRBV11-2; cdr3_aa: CASSHFTGTSYEQYF; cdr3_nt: TGTGCCAGCAGCCACTTCACCGGGACATCATACGAGCAGTACTTC
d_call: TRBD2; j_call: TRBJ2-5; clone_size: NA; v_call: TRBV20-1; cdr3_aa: CSASGGASTQETQYF; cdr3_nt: TGCAGTGCTAGCGGGGGGGCGTCTACGCAAGAGACCCAGTACTTC
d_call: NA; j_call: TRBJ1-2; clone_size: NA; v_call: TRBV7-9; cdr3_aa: CASSFMENGYTF; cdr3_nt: TGTGCCAGCAGCTTTATGGAGAATGGCTACACCTTC
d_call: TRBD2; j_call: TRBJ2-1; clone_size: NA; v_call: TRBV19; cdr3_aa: CASSMTPAASGSYNEQFF; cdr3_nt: TGTGCCAGTAGTATGACGCCAGCTGCTAGCGGCTCCTACAATGAGCAGTTCTTC
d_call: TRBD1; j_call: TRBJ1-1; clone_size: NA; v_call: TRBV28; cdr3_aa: CATSRLSPQGGEAFF; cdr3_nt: TGTGCCACCTCGAGATTATCCCCTCAGGGGGGTGAAGCTTTCTTT
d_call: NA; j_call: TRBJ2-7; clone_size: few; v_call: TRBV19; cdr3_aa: CASSMAPRGETYEQYF; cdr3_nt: TGTGCCAGTAGTATGGCCCCCCGCGGGGAGACCTACGAGCAGTACTTC
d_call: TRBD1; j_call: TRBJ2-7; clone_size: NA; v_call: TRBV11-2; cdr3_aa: CASSPGQGREQYF; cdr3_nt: TGTGCCAGCAGCCCGGGACAGGGCCGCGAGCAGTACTTC
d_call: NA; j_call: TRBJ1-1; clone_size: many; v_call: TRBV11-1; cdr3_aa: CASSLGPVTEAFF; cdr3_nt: TGTGCCAGCAGCTTAGGACCCGTCACTGAAGCTTTCTTT
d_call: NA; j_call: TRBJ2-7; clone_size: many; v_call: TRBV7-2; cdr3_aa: CASSLAGDPIYEQYF; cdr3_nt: TGTGCCAGCAGCTTAGCGGGGGACCCTATATACGAGCAGTACTTC
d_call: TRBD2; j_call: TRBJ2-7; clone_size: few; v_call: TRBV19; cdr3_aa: CASAGLAAYEQYF; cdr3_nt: TGTGCCAGTGCGGGACTAGCGGCCTACGAGCAGTACTTC
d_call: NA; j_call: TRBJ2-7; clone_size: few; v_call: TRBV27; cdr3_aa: CASSFAGYSYEQYF; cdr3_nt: TGTGCCAGCAGTTTTGCGGGATACTCCTACGAGCAGTACTTC
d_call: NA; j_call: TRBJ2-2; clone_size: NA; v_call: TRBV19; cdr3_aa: CASSDTRFTGELFF; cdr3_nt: TGTGCCAGTAGTGACACCAGGTTTACCGGGGAGCTGTTTTTT
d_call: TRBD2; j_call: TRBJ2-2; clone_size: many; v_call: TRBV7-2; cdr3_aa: CASSLESRLAANTGELFF; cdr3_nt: TGTGCCAGCAGCTTGGAATCGCGACTAGCGGCGAACACCGGGGAGCTGTTTTTT
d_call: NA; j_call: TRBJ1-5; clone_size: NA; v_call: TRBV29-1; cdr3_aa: CSVTQPNQPQHF; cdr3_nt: TGCAGCGTTACACAGCCCAATCAGCCCCAGCATTTT
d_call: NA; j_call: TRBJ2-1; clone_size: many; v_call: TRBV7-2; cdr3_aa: CASSLVDPYNEQFF; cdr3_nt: TGTGCCAGCAGCTTAGTGGACCCCTACAATGAGCAGTTCTTC
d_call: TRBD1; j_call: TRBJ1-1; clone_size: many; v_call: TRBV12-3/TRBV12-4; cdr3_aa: CVSSVGQGGNTEAFF; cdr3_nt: TGTGTCAGCAGTGTCGGACAGGGCGGGAACACTGAAGCTTTCTTT
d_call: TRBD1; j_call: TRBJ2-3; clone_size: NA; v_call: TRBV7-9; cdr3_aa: CASSPRDRVADTQYF; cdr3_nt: TGTGCCAGCAGCCCCAGGGACAGGGTAGCAGATACGCAGTATTTT
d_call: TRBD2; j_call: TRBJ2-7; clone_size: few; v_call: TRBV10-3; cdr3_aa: CATRVSGSNEQYF; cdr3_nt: TGTGCCACCCGAGTCAGCGGGAGCAACGAGCAGTACTTC
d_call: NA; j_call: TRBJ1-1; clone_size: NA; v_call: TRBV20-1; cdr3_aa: CSARGPGGDLF; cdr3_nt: TGCAGTGCTAGAGGGCCTGGGGGGGACCTATTT
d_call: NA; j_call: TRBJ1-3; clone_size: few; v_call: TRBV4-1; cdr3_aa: CASSQEMELSGNTIYF; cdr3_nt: TGCGCCAGCAGCCAAGAAATGGAACTCTCTGGAAACACCATATATTTT
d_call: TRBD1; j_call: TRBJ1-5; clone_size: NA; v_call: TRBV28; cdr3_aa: CASSSRGTVYPQPQHF; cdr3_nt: TGTGCCAGCAGTTCCCGGGGGACAGTTTATCCTCAGCCCCAGCATTTT
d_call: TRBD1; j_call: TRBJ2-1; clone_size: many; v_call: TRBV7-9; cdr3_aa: CASTPGTGYNEQFF; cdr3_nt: TGTGCCAGCACCCCCGGGACAGGGTACAATGAGCAGTTCTTC
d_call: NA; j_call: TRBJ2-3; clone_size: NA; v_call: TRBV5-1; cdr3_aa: CASSSGVTDTQYF; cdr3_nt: TGCGCCAGCAGCTCGGGGGTCACAGATACGCAGTATTTT
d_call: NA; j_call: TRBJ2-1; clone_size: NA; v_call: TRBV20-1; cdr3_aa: CSAREEADNEQFF; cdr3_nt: TGCAGTGCTAGAGAAGAAGCGGACAATGAGCAGTTCTTC
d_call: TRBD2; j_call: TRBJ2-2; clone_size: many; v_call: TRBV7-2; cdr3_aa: CASSLLLAETGELFF; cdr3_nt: TGTGCCAGCAGCTTACTACTAGCGGAGACCGGGGAGCTGTTTTTT
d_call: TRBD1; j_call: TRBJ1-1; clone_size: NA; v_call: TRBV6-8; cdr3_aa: CASSLKQYRGLNTEAFF; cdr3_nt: TGTGCCAGCAGTTTAAAACAATACAGGGGCCTGAACACTGAAGCTTTCTTT
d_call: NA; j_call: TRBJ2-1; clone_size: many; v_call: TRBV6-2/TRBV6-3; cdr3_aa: CASSYVGGAAEQFF; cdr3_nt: TGTGCCAGCAGTTACGTCGGCGGGGCCGCTGAGCAGTTCTTC
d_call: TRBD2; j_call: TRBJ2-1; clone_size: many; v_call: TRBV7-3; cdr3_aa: CASSGAGGSNNEQFF; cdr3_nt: TGTGCCAGCAGCGGAGCGGGAGGTTCAAACAATGAGCAGTTCTTC
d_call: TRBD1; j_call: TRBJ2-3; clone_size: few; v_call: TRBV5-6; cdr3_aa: CASSPGTGGATDTQYF; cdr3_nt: TGTGCCAGCAGCCCCGGGACAGGGGGCGCGACAGATACGCAGTATTTT